The 26 T cell receptor beta chains reported below all come from one sample, sequenced in a study of cytomegalovirus exposure and HLA in healthy donors. PCR amplification relied on 60 Vbeta primers (plus 13 Jbeta primers). The data were produced by immunoSEQ multiplex PCR, yet TCRdb's version contains in-frame clones alone and is incomplete. This listing includes 80,000 or so clones. Input material: PBMCs. The receptors were gathered from a man between 45 and 60 years old in good health and CMV-seropositive.

The chain is built from TRBV7-9 and TRBJ2-1; the D gene is possibly TRBD1 (6 bases). The CDR3 contains 12 residues. CDR1 is SEHNR and CDR2 is FQNEAQ in the germline V gene (reference sequence). V dropped 5 bases and J dropped 9 bases, with 11 bases sitting between them. The CDR3 DNA sequence: TGTGCCAGCAGCCCATGGGGGCCTGAGCAGTTCTTC. The encoded protein is CASSPWGPEQFF.

The chain joins TRBV9 to TRBJ1-2; 8 bases are a match to TRBD1. Germline V gene lookup returns CDR1 SGDLS and CDR2 YYNGEE. The trim removed 2 bases at V and 4 bases at J, leaving 7 bases unmatched. The length of the CDR3 is 15 residues. CDR3 nucleotide sequence: TGTGCCAGCAGCGTCTCGGGACAGGCGTTCTATGGCTACACCTTC. Translated: CASSVSGQAFYGYTF.

This sequence joins TRBV4-1 and TRBJ2-4; D is unclear. Germline V lookup: CDR1 MGHRA, CDR2 YSYEKL. Trimming took 4 bases from V and 0 from J, leaving 16 bases between them. This CDR3 spans 17 amino acids. CDR3 coding DNA: TGCGCCAGCAGCCCTTCGAGTGGTTTGCTAGCCAAAAACATTCAGTACTTC. Protein: CASSPSSGLLAKNIQYF.

The chain is built from TRBV2 and TRBJ1-2, with a weak D call TRBD1 (5 bases). Germline V gives CDR1 SNHLY, CDR2 FYNNEI. The length of the CDR3 is 16 residues. The V and J ends lost 7 bases and 2 bases respectively, with 20 bases between them. The CDR3 sequence: CASMGGTAYRNYGYTF. Written as DNA, the CDR3 is TGTGCCAGCATGGGGGGAACCGCTTATCGGAACTATGGCTACACCTTC.

Details on this clone: One end of the junction varies from germline; a read error may be responsible. The chain carries TRBV6-5 and TRBJ1-4; D unclear. The CDR3 sequence is 11 residues long. The germline CDR1 and CDR2 sequences are MNHEY and SVGAGI. The CDR3 sequence: CASSYNEKLFF. CDR3 bases: TGTGCCAGCAGTTACAATGAGAAACTGTTTTTT.

The CDR3 reads CASSPRGGQGRVDDTQYF. As DNA, the CDR3 is TGCGCCAGCAGTCCTAGGGGAGGACAGGGGAGGGTGGACGATACGCAGTATTTT. The chain couples TRBV4-1 to TRBJ2-3; 9 nucleotides agree with TRBD1. J gave up 6 bases and V 6 bases, and 19 bases lay outside the gene matches. The CDR3 sequence is 18 residues long. Germline CDR1 and CDR2: MGHRA and YSYEKL.

CDR3 amino acids: CASSSGQLTDTQYF. CDR3 coding DNA: TGTGCCAGCAGCTCTGGACAGCTCACAGATACGCAGTATTTT. This rearrangement joins TRBV7-3 to TRBJ2-3; weak D call: TRBD1 (6 bases). Germline V gene lookup returns CDR1 SGHTA and CDR2 FQGTGA. Trimming took 4 bases from V and 2 from J, leaving 10 bases between them. The CDR3 sequence is 14 residues long. Full variable domain (missing parts from reference TRBV7-3 and TRBJ2-3): GAGVSQTPSNKVTEKGKYVELRCDPISGHTALYWYRQSLGQGPEFLIYFQGTGAADDSGLPNDRFFAVRPEGSVSTLKIQRTERGDSAVYLCASSSGQLTDTQYFGPGTRLTVL.

The gene calls are TRBV25-1 and TRBJ2-7; weak D call: TRBD1 (6 bases). Germline V CDR1 and CDR2: MGHDK, SYGVNS. Trimming stripped 6 bases from V and 1 base from J, with 7 bases between. The CDR3 loop spans 12 amino acids. CDR3 amino acids: CASRDSSYEQYF. Here the CDR3 DNA reads TGTGCCAGCAGGGACAGTTCCTACGAGCAGTACTTC.

The V call is TRBV9, the J call TRBJ2-7; 7 bases map to TRBD1. The germline gives CDR1 SGDLS, CDR2 YYNGEE. Trimming removed 0 bases from V and 5 bases from J; junction bases left unmatched: 8. CDR3 size: 15 residues. The CDR3 DNA reads TGTGCCAGCAGCGTAGTGGAGACAGGGATCCACGAGCAGTACTTC. Protein: CASSVVETGIHEQYF.

V and J are TRBV6-5 and TRBJ1-1; D remains unclear. This CDR3 is 13 amino acids long. The V gene lost 2 bases and the J gene lost 5 bases, with 9 bases spanning the gap. Per germline, CDR1 MNHEY and CDR2 SVGAGI. CDR3 protein: CASSYRSPTEAFF. The CDR3 region has the DNA TGTGCCAGCAGTTACCGGTCTCCGACTGAAGCTTTCTTT.

The V gene is TRBV5-1, the J gene TRBJ2-3; perhaps TRBD1 as D (5 bases). In germline, CDR1 is SGHRS, CDR2 YFSETQ. This CDR3 spans 13 amino acids. The V gene lost 7 bases and the J gene lost 1 base, with 10 bases spanning the gap. The CDR3 DNA sequence: TGCGCCAGCGGATTACAGGGCACAGATACGCAGTATTTT. Translated: CASGLQGTDTQYF.

The chain carries TRBV4-1 and TRBJ1-2, with D perhaps matching TRBD1 (5 bases). Germline CDR1 and CDR2: MGHRA and YSYEKL. V was trimmed by 0 bases and J by 9 bases, leaving 11 bases between them. The CDR3 length is 13 residues. The CDR3 is CASSQDGALSYTF. As DNA, the CDR3 is TGCGCCAGCAGCCAAGATGGGGCCCTGAGCTACACCTTC.

The chain couples TRBV4-1 to TRBJ1-4; 9 nucleotides line up with TRBD1. Germline values: CDR1 MGHRA, CDR2 YSYEKL. CDR3 size: 15 residues. V dropped 4 bases and J dropped 8; count of bases not matched to a gene: 8. CDR3: CASSPGQGDPEKLFF. The CDR3 DNA reads TGCGCCAGCAGCCCGGGACAGGGAGATCCCGAAAAACTGTTTTTT.

This chain connects TRBV4-1 to TRBJ2-2; tentative D call: TRBD2 (5 bases). This CDR3 spans 15 amino acids. With 4 bases removed from V and 0 bases from J, the gap between germline ends came to 9 bases. Germline values: CDR1 MGHRA, CDR2 YSYEKL. This CDR3 is CASSPGLSNTGELFF. The CDR3 DNA is TGCGCCAGCAGCCCCGGACTTTCGAACACCGGGGAGCTGTTTTTT.

The V call is TRBV5-4, the J call TRBJ1-1; D is possibly TRBD1 (5 bases). The V end was cut by 4 bases, the J end by 9 bases, with 13 bases between. From germline, CDR1 is SGHNT and CDR2 YYREEE (reference sequence). The CDR3 has 12 residues. CDR3 coding DNA: TGTGCCAGCAGCCCTATCGGGGGGAAAGCTTTCTTT. Translation gives CASSPIGGKAFF. The full variable domain, completed using reference TRBV5-4 and TRBJ1-1, is ETGVTQSPTHLIKTRGQQVTLRCSSQSGHNTVSWYQQALGQGPQFIFQYYREEENGRGNFPPRFSGLQFPNYSSELNVNALELDDSALYLCASSPIGGKAFFGQGTRLTVV.

The chain couples TRBV4-2 to TRBJ1-4, with TRBD1 as a possible D gene (6 bases). V was trimmed by 3 bases and J by 7 bases, leaving 18 bases between them. Per germline, CDR1 LGHNA and CDR2 YNFKEQ. This CDR3 is 16 amino acids long. The CDR3 loop reads CASSQTLGGEGEKLFF. CDR3 in DNA: TGTGCCAGCAGCCAGACCCTAGGGGGTGAGGGTGAAAAACTGTTTTTT.

This chain connects TRBV27 to TRBJ1-1, with a tentative D call TRBD1 (5 bases). Trimming shortened V by 4 bases and J by 4 bases, and 10 bases separated the two germline ends. Germline V lookup: CDR1 MNHEY, CDR2 SMNVEV (reference sequence). The CDR3 length is 13 residues. Here the CDR3 DNA reads TGTGCCAGCAGTTGGAGGGGTGGCACTGAAGCTTTCTTT. It translates to CASSWRGGTEAFF.

This chain's CDR3 is CATSLPSGTRTVEQFF. The CDR3 coding sequence is TGTGCCACCAGTCTACCTAGTGGGACTAGAACGGTTGAGCAGTTCTTC. The V and J genes are TRBV15 and TRBJ2-1; TRBD2 matches at 8 bases. CDR1 LNHNV and CDR2 YYDKDF come from the germline V gene (reference sequence). Trimming at V came to 6 bases and at J to 9 bases, leaving 16 bases not matched to a gene. The length of the CDR3 is 16 residues. The full variable domain, completed using reference TRBV15 and TRBJ2-1, is DAMVIQNPRYQVTQFGKPVTLSCSQTLNHNVMYWYQQKSSQAPKLLFHYYDKDFNNEADTPDNFQSRRPNTSFCFLDIRSPGLGDTAMYLCATSLPSGTRTVEQFFGPGTRLTVL.

This chain connects TRBV7-2 to TRBJ1-3; the match to TRBD1 covers 7 bases. There are 17 residues in the CDR3. After removal of 5 bases from V and 4 bases from J, the junction contained 14 bases not matched to a gene. Germline V gene lookup returns CDR1 SGHTA and CDR2 FQGNSA. This CDR3 reads CASSTPLTGSRGNTIYF. As DNA, the CDR3 is TGTGCCAGCAGCACACCCCTGACAGGGTCGCGGGGAAACACCATATATTTT.

The chain has TRBV6-1 and TRBJ1-4, with D unresolved. V was cut by 8 bases and J by 4 bases, with 11 bases left in between. The CDR3 runs 13 residues. Germline assignment: CDR1 MNHNS and CDR2 SASEGT. In nucleotides, the CDR3 is TGTGCCAGCTCCCCCGGGGTTAATGAAAAACTGTTTTTT. Translating gives CASSPGVNEKLFF.

The chain couples TRBV5-6 to TRBJ1-1, with TRBD1 identical over 7 bases. Unmatched junction bases numbered 17, after V lost 2 bases and J lost 10 bases. This CDR3 region has 16 residues. In germline, CDR1 is SGHDT, CDR2 YYEEEE. CDR3 residues: CASSFRGISGGRGAFF. Written as DNA, the CDR3 is TGTGCCAGCAGCTTCCGGGGGATTTCAGGGGGAAGAGGAGCTTTCTTT.

The chain links TRBV5-1 to TRBJ1-2, with 10 bases lining up with TRBD1. Trimming at V came to 4 bases and at J to 6 bases, leaving 3 bases not matched to a gene. The CDR3 spans 13 residues. Germline V CDR1 and CDR2: SGHRS, YFSETQ. The DNA of the CDR3 is TGCGCCAGCAGCGTCGGGACAGGGGATGGCTACACCTTC. Amino acids: CASSVGTGDGYTF.

V usage is TRBV10-3 and J usage is TRBJ2-3; 7 nucleotides agree with TRBD2. Germline trimming cut 3 bases from V and 7 bases from J; bases unmatched to any gene: 7. The length of the CDR3 is 14 residues. Germline V gives CDR1 ENHRY, CDR2 SYGVKD. The CDR3 DNA sequence: TGTGCCATCAGTGAAGAGGGGAGGGCCAATACGCAGTATTTT. Residues: CAISEEGRANTQYF.

CDR3 loop: CASSLGETEAFF. In nucleotides, the CDR3 is TGTGCCAGCAGTTTAGGGGAGACTGAAGCTTTCTTT. The V gene is TRBV28, the J gene TRBJ1-1, with D unclear. Per germline, CDR1 MDHEN and CDR2 SYDVKM. This CDR3 is 12 amino acids long. Deletions cut 2 bases from V and 5 bases from J, with 6 bases between.

The chain recombines TRBV10-3 with TRBJ2-7; D may be TRBD1 (6 bases). Germline assignment: CDR1 ENHRY and CDR2 SYGVKD. There are 14 residues in the CDR3. V was clipped by 0 bases and J by 1 base, with 7 bases between them. The chain's CDR3 is CAISESQGSYEQYV. In nucleotides, the CDR3 is TGTGCCATCAGTGAGTCCCAGGGGTCCTACGAGCAGTACGTC.

The CDR3: CASTANNEQFF. Here the CDR3 DNA reads TGTGCCAGCACAGCGAACAATGAGCAGTTCTTC. The chain has TRBV2 and TRBJ2-1; D remains ambiguous. The V end was cut by 7 bases, the J end by 5 bases, with 6 bases between. The CDR3 covers 11 residues. The germline V gene has CDR1 SNHLY and CDR2 FYNNEI.